The next 17 T cell receptor beta chains were all read from a single sample in a study of T cell repertoires in cytomegalovirus infection (dated by TCRdb to the late 2010s). TCRdb lists the instrument as Illumina HiSeq 1500. Using fastp at Q25 and MiXCR, TCRdb reprocessed the public reads and kept productive beta chains. When rows share a CDR3 protein, they turn into one entry using the most common DNA and genes. For this sample there are 170,000 or so distinct CDR3 sequences; roughly an eighth appear just once. Roughly 30% of the sample is held by the ten biggest clonotypes. Sequencing was done on a sample of PBMCs. The receptors originated from a human donor in good health (CMV status not recorded). Some clones in this sample may be carry-over from other donors' samples.

In its sample, this clonotype was seen many times. This chain joins TRBV6-5 and TRBJ2-3, with 7 bases lining up with TRBD1. Germline V gene sequence: CDR1 MNHEY, CDR2 SVGAGI. J lost 1 base, V lost 0 bases, and 1 base had no gene match. CDR3 length equals 15 residues. CDR3 coding DNA: TGTGCCAGCAGTTACTCTGGACAGGGCACAGATACGCAGTATTTT. Its translation is CASSYSGQGTDTQYF.

Points on this clonotype: This may be a read error: a much more frequent sequence differs by one nucleotide. This chain uses TRBV11-2 with TRBJ2-5; D might be TRBD1 (6 bases). The V gene's germline CDR1 is SGHAT and CDR2 FQNNGV. Trimming pared 6 bases from V and 5 bases from J, leaving 16 bases between. The CDR3 loop spans 14 amino acids. Here the CDR3 reads CASSQGSQSETQYF. The CDR3, as DNA: TGTGCCAGCAGTCAGGGGTCTCAATCGGAGACCCAGTACTTC.

This clonotype was counted a few times. The chain has TRBV2 and TRBJ2-1; D is undetermined. The germline V and J ends were trimmed by 0 bases and 2 bases, with 14 bases remaining between them. Looked up from germline, CDR1 is SNHLY and CDR2 is FYNNEI. This CDR3 has 17 amino acids. The CDR3 nucleotides read TGTGCCAGCAGTGAAGCGGGCAAAGGCCTAGCCTACAATGAGCAGTTCTTC. Protein product: CASSEAGKGLAYNEQFF.

The table lists this clonotype with many counts. The J gene is TRBJ2-3, the V gene TRBV6-2 or TRBV6-3; D gene uncertain. The CDR3 runs 16 residues. Germline CDR1 MNHEY, CDR2 SVGEGT. Trimming shortened V by 0 bases and J by 0 bases, and 10 bases separated the two germline ends. CDR3 loop: CASSYSSTESTDTQYF. CDR3 in DNA: TGTGCCAGCAGTTACTCTTCCACAGAAAGCACAGATACGCAGTATTTT.

The V call is TRBV6-2 or TRBV6-3, the J call TRBJ2-1, with 11 positions matching TRBD2. The CDR3 length is 16 residues. CDR1 is MNHEY and CDR2 is SVGEGT in the germline V gene. After removal of 0 bases from V and 7 bases from J, the junction contained 5 bases not matched to a gene. CDR3 coding DNA: TGTGCCAGCAGTTACTCCGTACTAGCGGGGGAAAATGAGCAGTTCTTC. This sequence encodes CASSYSVLAGENEQFF.

This clonotype showed up many times. The rearrangement links TRBV7-8 to TRBJ1-4; tentatively, D is TRBD1 (6 bases). The CDR3 is made up of 18 amino acids. The V end lost 1 base, the J end lost 6 bases, and 21 bases lay between the germline ends. Germline CDR1 is SGHVS and CDR2 is FQNEAQ. The chain's CDR3 is CASSLVAGGGASDEKLFF. In DNA form, the CDR3 reads TGTGCCAGCAGCTTAGTAGCGGGGGGGGGGGCTTCTGATGAAAAACTGTTTTTT.

This clonotype was found a few times. V gene TRBV2 combines with J gene TRBJ2-2; perhaps D is TRBD1 or TRBD2 (6 bases each). CDR3 length: 16 amino acids. Trimming removed 9 bases from V and 3 bases from J, with 20 bases in between. The germline V gene has CDR1 SNHLY and CDR2 FYNNEI. The CDR3 bases are TGTGCCAGACGGAATGCCGGGGGCAAGGACACCGGGGAGCTGTTTTTT. Translation: CARRNAGGKDTGELFF.

This clonotype was counted only a few times. V is TRBV7-9 and J is TRBJ2-6; D unresolved. V lost 7 bases and J lost 4, with 20 bases in between. CDR1 is SEHNR and CDR2 is FQNEAQ in the germline V gene (reference sequence). CDR3 length: 17 residues. Written as DNA, the CDR3 is TGTGCCAGCATCCGCGGACCTACGTCCGCCGGGGCCAACGTCCTGACTTTC. It yields the protein CASIRGPTSAGANVLTF.

This clonotype was seen at least ten times. The rearrangement uses TRBV7-8 and TRBJ1-2; D not certain. CDR1 is SGHVS and CDR2 is FQNEAQ in the germline V gene. Trimming pared 1 base from V and 6 bases from J, leaving 6 bases between. The CDR3 extends over 12 amino acids. The CDR3: CASSLGVDGYTF. CDR3 DNA sequence: TGTGCCAGCAGCTTAGGGGTGGATGGCTACACCTTC.

The chain employs TRBV20-1 and TRBJ1-1; TRBD1 aligns across 8 bases. CDR1 DFQATT and CDR2 SNEGSKA come from the germline V gene (reference sequence). The junction had 4 bases not matched to a gene; V was cut back by 1 base and J by 3 bases. The CDR3 length is 14 residues. The CDR3 is CSARGQGRDTEAFF. The CDR3 nucleotides read TGCAGTGCTAGAGGACAGGGGAGGGACACTGAAGCTTTCTTT.

This clonotype was found many times. The chain recombines TRBV29-1 with TRBJ1-5; possible D gene TRBD1, 5 bases. There are 15 residues in the CDR3. The germline V gene has CDR1 SQVTM and CDR2 ANQGSEA. V was trimmed by 6 bases and J by 1 base, leaving 16 bases between them. For the CDR3, the DNA is TGCAGCGTACTTCAGGGAACAACAAGCAATCAGCCCCAGCATTTT. Its protein is CSVLQGTTSNQPQHF.

This clonotype turned up a few times. This chain joins TRBV3-1 and TRBJ2-5; 13 bases align to TRBD2. CDR1 and CDR2 (germline): LGHDT, YNNKEL (reference sequence). This CDR3 spans 16 amino acids. V was clipped by 4 bases and J by 3 bases; unmatched bases: 5. Here the CDR3 DNA reads TGTGCCAGCAGCCGTCGGACTAGCGGGGGAAAAGAGACCCAGTACTTC. It translates to CASSRRTSGGKETQYF.

This clonotype was seen ten or more times. V and J are TRBV5-6 and TRBJ2-5; 13 nucleotides line up with TRBD2. The CDR3 consists of 18 residues. Germline values: CDR1 SGHDT, CDR2 YYEEEE. V dropped 2 bases and J dropped 4; count of bases not matched to a gene: 11. CDR3 sequence reads: CASSFPKGLAGVRETQYF. Written as DNA, the CDR3 is TGTGCCAGCAGCTTCCCTAAAGGACTAGCGGGAGTTAGAGAGACCCAGTACTTC.

V and J are TRBV4-2 and TRBJ1-1; D unresolved. The CDR3 is 15 amino acids. Germline loops: CDR1 LGHNA, CDR2 YNFKEQ. V shed 0 bases and J shed 2 bases, with 10 bases lying between them. CDR3 in amino acids: CASSQEGGLNTEAFF. CDR3 bases: TGTGCCAGCAGCCAAGAAGGTGGACTAAACACTGAAGCTTTCTTT.

This clonotype turned up a few times. The chain joins TRBV7-2 to TRBJ2-3; D possibly corresponds to TRBD2 (5 bases). V lost 2 bases and J 4 bases, leaving 10 bases between the germline ends. Per the germline V gene, CDR1 is SGHTA and CDR2 is FQGNSA. The CDR3 length is 14 residues. The CDR3 spells CASSLRRVADTQYF. For the CDR3, the DNA is TGTGCCAGCAGCTTACGGCGGGTTGCAGATACGCAGTATTTT.

This clonotype has more than one count but fewer than ten. The chain is built from TRBV27 and TRBJ2-7, with 8 bases identical to TRBD1. The ends lost 3 bases at V and 5 bases at J; junction bases unmatched: 3. The germline V gene has CDR1 MNHEY and CDR2 SMNVEV (reference sequence). The CDR3 runs to 13 residues. The DNA of the CDR3 is TGTGCCAGCAGTTTCAAGACAGGGGACGAGCAGTACTTC. Protein sequence: CASSFKTGDEQYF.

The chain is built from TRBV29-1 and TRBJ1-1; D ambiguous. Germline lookup yields CDR1 SQVTM and CDR2 ANQGSEA. The length of the CDR3 is 12 residues. The V and J ends lost 4 bases and 1 base respectively, with 7 bases between them. The CDR3 sequence is CSVAPGNTEAFF. The CDR3 nucleotides are TGCAGCGTTGCCCCAGGGAACACTGAAGCTTTCTTT.